A selection of T cell receptor beta chains follows, all from one sample in a study of shared clonotypes between healthy human individuals. The data were produced by immunoSEQ multiplex PCR, yet TCRdb's version contains in-frame clones alone and is incomplete. The table records about 2.2 million clones, about 93% of them present only once. The specimen sequenced was naive CD8+ T cells from PBMCs. These receptors all stem from a man younger than 35 in good health. Some clones in this sample may be carry-over from other donors' samples. Each CDR3 is given with its conserved first and last residue. Each record gives: CDR3 protein, CDR3 DNA, J gene, D gene, clone size, V gene. A D gene is named only where the DNA matches it firmly. Size tells how often a clone was seen (once, few, many) or the class of an expanded clone, and some rows leave it out.

CASSPTDTGLAEAFF TGTGCCAGCAGCCCAACAGATACAGGGCTGGCTGAAGCTTTCTTT TRBJ1-1 . . TRBV9
CASSHIPEPAGGGGELFF TGCGCCAGCAGCCACATCCCCGAACCCGCAGGGGGGGGCGGGGAGCTGTTTTTT TRBJ2-2 . once TRBV4-1
CASSSPPNTEAFF TGCGCCAGCAGCAGTCCACCGAACACTGAAGCTTTCTTT TRBJ1-1 . . TRBV5-1
CASSQLSGRVIAGELFF TGCGCCAGCAGCCAACTTAGCGGGAGGGTAATCGCCGGGGAGCTGTTTTTT TRBJ2-2 TRBD2 . TRBV4-1
CASSFRHGVNEKLFF TGTGCCAGCAGTTTCCGACATGGGGTTAATGAAAAACTGTTTTTT TRBJ1-4 . . TRBV7-6
CASSQDTGQAEAFF TGCGCCAGCAGCCAAGATACGGGACAGGCTGAAGCTTTCTTT TRBJ1-1 TRBD1 few TRBV4-1
CASSWGGMGEQFF TGTGCCAGCAGCTGGGGGGGCATGGGTGAGCAGTTCTTC TRBJ2-1 . . TRBV7-6
CASSFGVGSTDTQYF TGTGCCAGCAGTTTCGGGGTCGGGAGCACAGATACGCAGTATTTT TRBJ2-3 . . TRBV27
CAWSVRGGYGYTF TGTGCCTGGAGTGTCAGGGGCGGGTATGGCTACACCTTC TRBJ1-2 . . TRBV30
CASSLGAQFIQETQYF TGTGCCAGCAGTTTAGGAGCACAGTTTATCCAAGAGACCCAGTACTTC TRBJ2-5 . . TRBV27
CASSEGGNSYNEQFF TGTGCCTCAAGTGAGGGGGGAAACTCCTACAATGAGCAGTTCTTC TRBJ2-1 . . TRBV7-8
CASSLGLPSSYEQYF TGTGCCAGCAGCTTGGGGCTTCCAAGCTCCTACGAGCAGTACTTC TRBJ2-7 . . TRBV11-2
CASGLGRNEQFF TGTGCCAGCGGACTAGGGAGGAATGAGCAGTTCTTC TRBJ2-1 TRBD2 once TRBV7-9
CSVLRDRSYEQYF TGCAGCGTACTACGGGACAGGTCCTACGAGCAGTACTTC TRBJ2-7 TRBD1 . TRBV29-1
CASSPDRGLSYEQYF TGTGCCAGTAGCCCTGACAGGGGCCTCTCCTACGAGCAGTACTTC TRBJ2-7 TRBD1 . TRBV19
CASSAGQGKGELFF TGTGCCAGCAGCGCAGGACAGGGGAAGGGGGAGCTGTTTTTT TRBJ2-2 TRBD1 . TRBV9
CASRTGNTEAFF TGCGCCAGCAGGACCGGTAACACTGAAGCTTTCTTT TRBJ1-1 . . TRBV4-1
CASSFRPGGKNTEAFF TGTGCCAGCAGTTTTCGGCCAGGGGGAAAGAACACTGAAGCTTTCTTT TRBJ1-1 TRBD1 . TRBV27
CATSRDLGESAGELFF TGTGCCACCAGCAGAGATTTAGGGGAGTCGGCCGGGGAGCTGTTTTTT TRBJ2-2 . . TRBV15
CASSTPGTERRNNQPQHF TGTGCCAGCAGCACCCCCGGGACAGAAAGAAGGAACAATCAGCCCCAACATTTT TRBJ1-5 TRBD1 once TRBV11-1
CASGEDLTDTQYF TGTGCCAGCGGGGAGGATCTCACAGATACGCAGTATTTT TRBJ2-3 . . TRBV5-4
CASSVGSTNEKLFF TGTGCCAGCAGCGTAGGGTCAACTAATGAAAAACTGTTTTTT TRBJ1-4 . . TRBV9
CASSLGGGYEQYF TGTGCCAGCAGCTTAGGTGGAGGGTACGAGCAGTACTTC TRBJ2-7 . . TRBV5-6
CATSSLAGSYNEQFF TGTGCCACCAGCAGCCTAGCGGGTTCCTACAATGAGCAGTTCTTC TRBJ2-1 TRBD2 . TRBV15
CASSWVRLNEQYF TGTGCCAGCAGTTGGGTGAGGCTCAACGAGCAGTACTTC TRBJ2-7 . . TRBV28